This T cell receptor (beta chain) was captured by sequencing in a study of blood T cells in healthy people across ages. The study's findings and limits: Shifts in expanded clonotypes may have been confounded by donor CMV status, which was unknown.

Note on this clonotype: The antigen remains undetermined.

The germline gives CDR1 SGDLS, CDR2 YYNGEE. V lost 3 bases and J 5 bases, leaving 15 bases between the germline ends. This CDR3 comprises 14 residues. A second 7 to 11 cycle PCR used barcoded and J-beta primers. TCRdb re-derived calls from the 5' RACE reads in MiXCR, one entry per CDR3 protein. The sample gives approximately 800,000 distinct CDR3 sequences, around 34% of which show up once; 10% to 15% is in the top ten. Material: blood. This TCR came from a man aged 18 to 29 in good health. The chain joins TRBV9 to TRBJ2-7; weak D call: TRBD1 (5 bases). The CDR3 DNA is TGTGCCAGCAGCGGCTCAGGGTTCGGAGACGAGCAGTACTTC. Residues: CASSGSGFGDEQYF.